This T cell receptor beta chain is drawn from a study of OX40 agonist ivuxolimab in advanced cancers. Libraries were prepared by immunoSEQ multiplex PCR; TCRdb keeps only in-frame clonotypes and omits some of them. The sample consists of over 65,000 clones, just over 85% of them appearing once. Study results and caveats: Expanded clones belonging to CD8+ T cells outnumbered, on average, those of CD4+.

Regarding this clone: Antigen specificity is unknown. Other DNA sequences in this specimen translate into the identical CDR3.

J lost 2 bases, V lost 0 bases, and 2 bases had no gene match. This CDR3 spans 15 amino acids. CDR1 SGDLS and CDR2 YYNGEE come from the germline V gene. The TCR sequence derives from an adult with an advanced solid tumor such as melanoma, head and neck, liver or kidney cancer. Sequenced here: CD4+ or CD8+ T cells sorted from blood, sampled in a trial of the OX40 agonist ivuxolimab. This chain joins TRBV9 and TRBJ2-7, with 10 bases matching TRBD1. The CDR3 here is CASSVAGTGAYEQYF. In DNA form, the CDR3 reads TGTGCCAGCAGCGTAGCGGGGACAGGGGCCTACGAGCAGTACTTC.